The 10 T cell receptor beta chains below come from one sample, sequenced in a study of neurological immune-mediated disorders. One entry per CDR3 protein, called by TCRdb with MiXCR from the 5' RACE reads. The table lists 85,000 to 100,000 distinct CDR3 sequences, 3.5% of them singletons. The sample taken for sequencing was PBMCs. These receptors were obtained from a woman aged 18 to 35 with multiple sclerosis.

This clonotype has a count of ten or more. The chain is built from TRBV27 and TRBJ2-7; 9 bases line up with TRBD1. Germline CDR1 is MNHEY and CDR2 is SMNVEV (reference sequence). The CDR3 contains 13 residues. V was clipped by 8 bases and J by 0 bases; unmatched bases: 2. The CDR3 protein is CASGQGSSYEQYF. The CDR3 DNA follows: TGTGCCAGCGGACAGGGGAGCTCCTACGAGCAGTACTTC.

The table lists this clonotype with many counts. This sequence joins TRBV6-5 and TRBJ1-4; no reliable D call. The CDR3 extends over 12 amino acids. The germline CDR1 and CDR2 sequences are MNHEY and SVGAGI. Deletions cut 5 bases from V and 14 bases from J, with 15 bases between. The CDR3 DNA reads as TGTGCCAGCAGTAGAGGGCAAGAAGGGCTGTTTTTT. Encoded protein: CASSRGQEGLFF.

This sequence joins TRBV6-5 and TRBJ2-2; possibly TRBD1 for D (5 bases). This CDR3 is built from 17 residues. Germline CDR1 reads MNHEY; CDR2 reads SVGAGI. Trimming pared 4 bases from V and 5 bases from J, leaving 20 bases between. CDR3 sequence: CASSLTQGEIGTGELFF. The CDR3, as DNA: TGTGCCAGCAGTTTAACGCAAGGGGAAATAGGAACCGGGGAGCTGTTTTTT.

This clonotype has at least ten counts. V gene TRBV4-1 combines with J gene TRBJ2-6; a weak D match, TRBD1 (5 bases). The CDR3 is 16 residues long. V dropped 3 bases and J dropped 2 bases, with 11 bases sitting between them. Germline assignment: CDR1 MGHRA and CDR2 YSYEKL. CDR3 amino acids: CASSHPRAPGANVLTF. In DNA form, the CDR3 reads TGCGCCAGCAGCCATCCCAGGGCGCCTGGGGCCAACGTCCTGACTTTC.

This clonotype came up many times. A junction boundary mismatches the germline segment, possibly from a read error. The V gene is TRBV7-7, the J gene TRBJ2-2; possibly TRBD1 for D (6 bases). This CDR3 is built from 15 residues. CDR1 SSHAT and CDR2 FNYEAQ come from the germline V gene (reference sequence). The CDR3 is CASSRTGLGAGELFF. The CDR3 bases are TGTGCTAGCAGCCGAACAGGGCTGGGCGCCGGGGAGCTGTTTTTT.

In this sample, this clonotype turned up many times. The chain couples TRBV5-1 to TRBJ2-2, with D perhaps matching TRBD1 (6 bases). Germline V gene lookup returns CDR1 SGHRS and CDR2 YFSETQ. This CDR3 has 15 amino acids. V lost 3 bases and J 1 base, leaving 10 bases between the germline ends. Written as DNA, the CDR3 is TGCGCCAGCAGCTCTAGGACAGAGAACACCGGGGAGCTGTTTTTT. Amino acids: CASSSRTENTGELFF.

At least ten counts were recorded for this clonotype. The V call is TRBV27, the J call TRBJ2-2; 15 nucleotides agree with TRBD2. This CDR3 region has 19 residues. Germline assignment: CDR1 MNHEY and CDR2 SMNVEV (reference sequence). Trimming at V came to 3 bases and at J to 4 bases, leaving 9 bases not matched to a gene. The CDR3 loop reads CASSFWTSGGGTSTGELFF. The CDR3 DNA sequence: TGTGCCAGCAGTTTCTGGACTAGCGGGGGGGGCACTAGCACCGGGGAGCTGTTTTTT.

This clonotype was detected ten times or more. V gene TRBV25-1 combines with J gene TRBJ1-1; the match to TRBD1 covers 10 bases. The CDR3 has 14 amino acids. In germline, CDR1 is MGHDK, CDR2 SYGVNS. Trimming at V came to 6 bases and at J to 3 bases, leaving 4 bases not matched to a gene. CDR3 protein: CASRLGQGDTEAFF. CDR3 sequence (DNA): TGTGCCAGCAGGCTCGGACAGGGGGACACTGAAGCTTTCTTT.

This clonotype was recorded many times. The rearrangement uses TRBV10-3 and TRBJ2-2; D remains unclear. CDR3 length: 14 residues. Germline loops: CDR1 ENHRY, CDR2 SYGVKD. The germline V and J ends were trimmed by 10 bases and 0 bases, with 12 bases remaining between them. The CDR3 sequence: CATSAAANTGELFF. In DNA, the CDR3 is TGTGCCACCAGCGCGGCCGCGAACACCGGGGAGCTGTTTTTT.

This clonotype showed up many times. This chain links TRBV6-5 with TRBJ2-3, with D uncertain. Germline assignment: CDR1 MNHEY and CDR2 SVGAGI. Trimming took 0 bases from V and 5 from J, leaving 3 bases between them. This CDR3 spans 12 amino acids. DNA of the CDR3: TGTGCCAGCAGTTACTCGAAAGATACGCAGTATTTT. Its protein product is CASSYSKDTQYF.